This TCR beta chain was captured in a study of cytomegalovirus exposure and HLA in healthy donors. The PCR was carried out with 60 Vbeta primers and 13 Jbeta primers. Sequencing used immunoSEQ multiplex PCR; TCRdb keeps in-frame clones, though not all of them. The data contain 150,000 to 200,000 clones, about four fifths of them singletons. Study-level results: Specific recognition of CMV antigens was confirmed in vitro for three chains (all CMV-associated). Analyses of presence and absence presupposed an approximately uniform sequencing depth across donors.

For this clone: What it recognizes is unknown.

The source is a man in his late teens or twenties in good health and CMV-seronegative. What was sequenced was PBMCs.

CDR3 DNA: TGTGCCAGCTCCCTTAGGGGAAGGGACGAGCAGTACTTC. It yields the protein CASSLRGRDEQYF. The chain is built from TRBV18 and TRBJ2-7; the D gene is possibly TRBD1 (5 bases). Per germline, CDR1 KGHSH and CDR2 LQKENI. This CDR3 has 13 amino acids. Trimming stripped 6 bases from V and 5 bases from J, with 14 bases between.